This T cell receptor (beta chain) was identified during a study of blood T cell repertoires in COVID-19. For the study at large: Samples of COVID-19 (acute and convalescent) were obtained from the United States, Italy and Spain. The cDNA or gDNA used as material had been derived from T cells, B-cell-depleted T cells, or PBMCs.

In the source study's methods: For nucleated cells, counts were estimated from reference gene primer amplification. The method was immunoSEQ multiplex PCR; TCRdb's version includes in-frame clones alone and lacks a portion of them. V, J and clone size reflect that table, while D and trimming were determined from the DNA. Here the sample spans 95,000 to 150,000 clones, around 85% being singletons. In Seattle, patients joined the study during active infection and were tracked longitudinally. The CDR3 has 18 residues. V dropped 2 bases and J dropped 5; count of bases not matched to a gene: 17. Germline V gives CDR1 SGHNT, CDR2 YYREEE (reference sequence).

This sequence was found in a man aged 25 to 40 with COVID-19, enrolled during active disease. V usage is TRBV5-4 and J usage is TRBJ2-5; 8 bases map to TRBD2. The sample consisted of peripheral blood. In DNA form, the CDR3 reads TGTGCCAGCAGCTTTGATGGGACTAGGGCTTTGACAGAGGAGACCCAGTACTTC. This sequence encodes CASSFDGTRALTEETQYF. Using reference TRBV5-4 and TRBJ2-5 for the parts outside the CDR3, the full variable domain is ETGVTQSPTHLIKTRGQQVTLRCSSQSGHNTVSWYQQALGQGPQFIFQYYREEENGRGNFPPRFSGLQFPNYSSELNVNALELDDSALYLCASSFDGTRALTEETQYFGPGTRLLVL.